This T cell receptor (beta chain) was documented in a study of breast tumors, draining lymph nodes, adjacent tissues. Study-level results: Compared with lymph nodes, tumors were less diverse; compared with nontumor tissue, more. That most tumor T cells come from lymph nodes remained unproven. Tumor and nontumor repertoires were significantly more similar in luminal-like than in basal-like breast cancer.

This clonotype appeared once. Its specificity is not known. Per the germline V gene, CDR1 is SGHTA and CDR2 is FQGNSA. Trimming took 1 base from V and 6 from J, leaving 9 bases between them. CDR3 length: 13 amino acids. TCRdb redid the calling of the multiplex PCR reads with MiXCR, one entry per CDR3 protein. The repertoire holds fewer than 80,000 distinct CDR3 sequences, with about 40% as singletons. The chain links TRBV7-2 to TRBJ1-1; D remains unclear. Source material: breast tumor tissue. The origin of this receptor is a female donor with breast cancer. Some clones in this sample may be carry-over from other donors' samples. The DNA for the CDR3 is TGTGCCAGCAGCTTAGATGTGGAGGCTGAAGCTTTCTTT. Residues: CASSLDVEAEAFF.